This T cell receptor beta chain was captured by sequencing in a study of blood T cells in healthy people across ages. Study-level results: CMV status of donors was unknown, possibly confounding expanded clonotype changes. Older age coincided with a roughly linear decline in TCR beta diversity per million T cells.

Sample-barcoded 5' priming and a J-beta primer mix drove a second PCR of roughly 6 to 12 cycles. MiXCR, applied by TCRdb to the 5' RACE reads, yields one record per CDR3 protein. Of roughly 1,500,000 distinct CDR3 sequences listed, around two fifths were seen once; the top ten hold approximately 7.9%. Caucasian individuals from Russia who were healthy and aged roughly 6 to 90 acted as donors. Each sample gave at least 7 million isolated PBMCs. This CDR3 has 13 residues. Looked up from germline, CDR1 is KGHSH and CDR2 is LQKENI. J gave up 2 bases and V 8 bases, and 4 bases lay outside the gene matches. This clonotype has ten or more counts. The antigen is unknown.

The sequencing sample was made of blood. This clonotype was obtained from a woman between 18 and 30 years old in good health. The chain links TRBV18 to TRBJ2-7; TRBD2 matches at 9 bases. The CDR3: CASSPSGTYEQYF. Here the CDR3 DNA reads TGTGCCAGCAGCCCTAGCGGGACCTACGAGCAGTACTTC.